This T cell receptor beta chain was identified during a study of blood T cell repertoires in COVID-19 (dated by TCRdb to 2018 to 2020). Context from the whole study: The collaborator samples originated in the United States, Italy and Spain and spanned the acute and convalescent phases of COVID-19. The prospective study material was composed of cDNA or gDNA derived from T cells, B-cell-depleted T cells, or PBMCs. The dataset comprised deeply sampled blood TCRbeta repertoires from subjects exposed to, actively infected with, or recovered from COVID-19. The repertoires were released in a freely available public database meant as a resource for research on the immune response to SARS-CoV-2. The samples were drawn from two sources: the first 160 participants of the ongoing ImmuneRACE study, and over 950 subjects contributed by 6 global collaborators. Sample metadata almost always included a de-identified subject ID, COVID-19 status, age in years and sex. Where available, HLA class I and class II types were taken from metadata supplied by the sample provider and were not determined by assay-based typing.

As for this clone: Its antigen is currently not known. Relative to the germline gene, one junction end is altered; a read error may explain this.

The CDR3 measures 15 amino acids from cysteine to phenylalanine. Of all the DNA, just the CDR3 is kept, 45 bases in frame from base 1. From a lookup of the germline V gene, CDR1 and CDR2 are SGHTA and FQGNSA. The immunoSEQ Assay, a bias-controlled multiplex PCR, was used to amplify TCRbeta CDR3 regions from genomic DNA. As for how the authors treated the data: Within the assay, amplification of reference gene primers was used to estimate how many nucleated cells each sample contained. To quantify the absolute abundance of each unique TCRbeta CDR3 rearrangement, sequence reads were collapsed and filtered. For each sample, productive Simpson clonality was calculated by taking the square root of Simpson's diversity index across productive rearrangements. TCRdb took over this immuneACCESS table, retaining in-frame rearrangements with V and J assigned. Such tables are incomplete; in checked studies, under half of the missing clones stem from an unresolved V gene, and the remainder is unexplained. V and J calls and clone size are as listed in that table; D and trimming were resolved from the DNA. The sample table records around 27,000 clones; 90% to 95% of these occur just once. The ten top clones hold 3.5% to 5% of the sample.

What the research found in general, with its limitations: How much clinical and demographic metadata was included differed by source and by participant, and the metadata was provided uncurated.

Each collaborating institution followed its own protocols to collect whole blood in K2EDTA tubes. Collaborator samples were shipped for TCRbeta analysis as frozen whole blood, isolated PBMCs, or DNA extracted from either sample type. The rearrangement joined TRBV7-2 to TRBJ1-5, with no reliable assignment of the D segment. This receptor was taken from a human donor with active COVID-19. The donor label of this sample is uncertain. The specimen was peripheral blood. Here is the DNA: TGTGCCAGCAGCTCAGGACGGGATAGCACTCAGCCCCAGCATTTT. Its amino acids are CASSSGRDSTQPQHF.